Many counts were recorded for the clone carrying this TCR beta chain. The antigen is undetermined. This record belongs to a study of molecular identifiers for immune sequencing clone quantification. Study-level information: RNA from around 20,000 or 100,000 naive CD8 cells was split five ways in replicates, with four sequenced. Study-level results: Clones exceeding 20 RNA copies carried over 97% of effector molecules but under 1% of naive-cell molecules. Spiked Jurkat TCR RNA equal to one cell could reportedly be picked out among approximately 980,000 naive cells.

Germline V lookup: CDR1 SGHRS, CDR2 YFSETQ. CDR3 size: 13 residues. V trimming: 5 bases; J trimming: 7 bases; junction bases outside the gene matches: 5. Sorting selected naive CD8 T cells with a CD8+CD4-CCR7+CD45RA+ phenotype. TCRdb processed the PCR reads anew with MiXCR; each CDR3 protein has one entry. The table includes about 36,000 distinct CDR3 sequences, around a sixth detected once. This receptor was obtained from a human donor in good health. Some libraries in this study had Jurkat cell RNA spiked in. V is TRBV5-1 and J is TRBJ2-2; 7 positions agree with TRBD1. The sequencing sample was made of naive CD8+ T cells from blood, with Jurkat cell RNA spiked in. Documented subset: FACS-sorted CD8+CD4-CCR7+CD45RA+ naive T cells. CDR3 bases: TGCGCCAGCAGTACAGGGGCGTTCGGGGAGCTGTTTTTT. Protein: CASSTGAFGELFF.